This T cell receptor (beta chain) is from a study of blood T cell repertoires in COVID-19. Sequenced by immunoSEQ multiplex PCR; TCRdb stores in-frame clones only, minus some. The sample lists approximately 250,000 clones, around 80% occurring once. The germline V gene encodes CDR1 SGHRS and CDR2 YFSETQ. This CDR3 is 14 amino acids long. The ends were cut back, 7 bases at V and 1 base at J, with 12 bases in the middle. The chain combines TRBV5-1 with TRBJ2-1; TRBD1 might be the D (5 bases). This TCR was sampled from a man aged 30-40 years with acute COVID-19. Sequenced input: PBMCs or T cells enriched from blood (not recorded which). In DNA form, the CDR3 reads TGCGCCAGCGCCCTCCAGGGTTCCTACAATGAGCAGTTCTTC. Protein product: CASALQGSYNEQFF.